These 3 T cell receptor beta chains originate from one sample sequenced in a study of shared clonotypes between healthy human individuals. Sequenced by immunoSEQ multiplex PCR; TCRdb stores in-frame clones only, minus some. Among around 2.5 million clones listed, 93% were seen once. What was sequenced was naive CD4+ T cells from PBMCs. The subset: CD45RA+ positively selected. These receptors came from a man younger than 30 in good health. Some clones in this sample may be carry-over from other donors' samples.

As concerns this clone: The same CDR3 also results from other DNA sequences found in this sample. The chain is built from TRBV28 and TRBJ1-4; 9 bases map to TRBD1. The CDR3 has 14 amino acids. Trimming cost V 6 bases and J 7 bases; bases outside gene matches: 6. CDR1 and CDR2 from the germline V gene are MDHEN and SYDVKM. The CDR3 DNA sequence: TGTGCCAGCAGCCTACAGGGGGCGCGTGAAAAACTGTTTTTT. Translation gives CASSLQGAREKLFF.

This clone was recorded once. This rearrangement joins TRBV11-2 to TRBJ1-6; 7 positions agree with TRBD1. The CDR3 covers 16 residues. CDR1 is SGHAT and CDR2 is FQNNGV in the germline V gene. With V trimmed by 4 bases and J by 7 bases, 10 bases remained unmatched. The CDR3 DNA is TGTGCCAGCAGCTCAGGGCCGACAGGGCTGAATTCACCCCTCCACTTT. Translated: CASSSGPTGLNSPLHF.

Turning to this clone: Other nucleotide sequences in the sample specify the same CDR3. The CDR3 bases are TGTGCCAGCAGCTCGGGACTAGCGGGAGGAGAGACCCAGTACTTC. Amino acids: CASSSGLAGGETQYF. The genes are TRBV7-3 and TRBJ2-5, with TRBD2 identical over 15 bases. Germline trimming cut 4 bases from V and 4 bases from J; bases unmatched to any gene: 1. This CDR3 is 15 amino acids long. Germline V gives CDR1 SGHTA, CDR2 FQGTGA.